The sequence of this T cell receptor (beta chain) was determined in a study of cytotoxic CD8 clonotypes in ibrutinib-treated CLL. General study results and limits: Baseline-level clonality went beyond age-matched healthy donors and moved in step with circulating CD8+ T-cell counts. Upon ibrutinib response clonality rose, and upon progression it fell back toward baseline.

Comments on this clone: Its antigen is currently unknown.

Investigators sought sequencing depths of between 1 in 200,000 and 1 in 1 million T cells. Method: immunoSEQ multiplex PCR; TCRdb's copy keeps in-frame clones and lacks some. The sample carries more than 200,000 clones, 79% recorded once. J gave up 4 bases and V 5 bases, and 7 bases lay outside the gene matches. The CDR3 length is 14 residues. Germline values: CDR1 MNHNS, CDR2 SASEGT. This sample comprised PBMCs, obtained after 12 months of ibrutinib treatment. The genes are TRBV6-1 and TRBJ2-5; 7 nucleotides align to TRBD1. This clonotype was obtained from a human donor with chronic lymphocytic leukemia. This CDR3 reads CASSSVGGLETQYF. CDR3 in DNA: TGTGCCAGCAGTTCTGTAGGGGGCTTAGAGACCCAGTACTTC.